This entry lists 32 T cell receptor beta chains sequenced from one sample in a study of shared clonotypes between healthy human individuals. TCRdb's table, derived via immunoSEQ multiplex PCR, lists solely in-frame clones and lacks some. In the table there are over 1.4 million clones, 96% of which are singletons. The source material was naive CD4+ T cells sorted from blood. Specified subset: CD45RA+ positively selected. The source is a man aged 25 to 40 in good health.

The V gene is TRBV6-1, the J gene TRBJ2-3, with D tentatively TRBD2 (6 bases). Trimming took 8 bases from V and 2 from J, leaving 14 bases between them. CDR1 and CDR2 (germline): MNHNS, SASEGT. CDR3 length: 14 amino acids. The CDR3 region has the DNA TGTGCCAGCCTGAGGTGGACTAACACAGATACGCAGTATTTT. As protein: CASLRWTNTDTQYF.

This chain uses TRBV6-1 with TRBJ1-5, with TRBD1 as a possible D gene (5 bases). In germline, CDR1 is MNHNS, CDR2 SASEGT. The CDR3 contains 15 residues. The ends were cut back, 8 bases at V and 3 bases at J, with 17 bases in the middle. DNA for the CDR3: TGTGCCAGCGCGATCGGGCAGGGCCTCAATCAGCCCCAGCATTTT. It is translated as CASAIGQGLNQPQHF.

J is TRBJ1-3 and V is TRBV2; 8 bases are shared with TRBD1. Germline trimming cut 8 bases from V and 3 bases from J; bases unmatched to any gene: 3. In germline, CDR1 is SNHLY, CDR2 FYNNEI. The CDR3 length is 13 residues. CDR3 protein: CASGTGIGNTIYF. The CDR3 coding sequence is TGTGCCAGCGGGACAGGTATTGGAAACACCATATATTTT. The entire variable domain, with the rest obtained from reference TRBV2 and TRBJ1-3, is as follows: EPEVTQTPSHQVTQMGQEVILRCVPISNHLYFYWYRQILGQKVEFLVSFYNNEISEKSEIFDDQFSVERPDGSNFTLKIRSTKLEDSAMYFCASGTGIGNTIYFGEGSWLTVV.

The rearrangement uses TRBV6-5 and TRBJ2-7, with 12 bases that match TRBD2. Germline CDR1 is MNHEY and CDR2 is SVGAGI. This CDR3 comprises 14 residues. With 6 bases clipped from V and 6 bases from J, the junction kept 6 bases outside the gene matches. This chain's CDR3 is CASSRTSGMREQYF. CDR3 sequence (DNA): TGTGCCAGCAGCAGGACTAGCGGGATGCGCGAGCAGTACTTC.

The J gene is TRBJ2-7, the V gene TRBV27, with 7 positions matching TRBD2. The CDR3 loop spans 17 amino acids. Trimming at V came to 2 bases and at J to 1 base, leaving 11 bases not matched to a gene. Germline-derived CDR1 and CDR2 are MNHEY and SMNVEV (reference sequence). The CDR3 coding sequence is TGTGCCAGCAGTTTAGAGTATCGGGGAGGGTTGTCCTACGAGCAGTACTTC. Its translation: CASSLEYRGGLSYEQYF.

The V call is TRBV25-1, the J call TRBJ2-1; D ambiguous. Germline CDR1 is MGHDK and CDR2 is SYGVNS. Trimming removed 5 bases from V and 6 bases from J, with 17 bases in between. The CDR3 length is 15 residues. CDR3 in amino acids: CASSPTQARLNEQFF. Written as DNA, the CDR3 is TGTGCCAGCAGTCCCACCCAGGCCCGACTCAATGAGCAGTTCTTC. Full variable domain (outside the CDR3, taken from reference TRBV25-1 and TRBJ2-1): EADIYQTPRYLVIGTGKKITLECSQTMGHDKMYWYQQDPGMELHLIHYSYGVNSTEKGDLSSESTVSRIRTEHFPLTLESARPSHTSQYLCASSPTQARLNEQFFGPGTRLTVL.

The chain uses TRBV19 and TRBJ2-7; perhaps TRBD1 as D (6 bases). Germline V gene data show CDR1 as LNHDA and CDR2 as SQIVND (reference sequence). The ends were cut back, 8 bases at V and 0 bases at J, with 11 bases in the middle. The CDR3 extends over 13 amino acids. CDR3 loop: CASAGVFSYEQYF. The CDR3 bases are TGTGCCAGTGCAGGGGTGTTCTCCTACGAGCAGTACTTC.

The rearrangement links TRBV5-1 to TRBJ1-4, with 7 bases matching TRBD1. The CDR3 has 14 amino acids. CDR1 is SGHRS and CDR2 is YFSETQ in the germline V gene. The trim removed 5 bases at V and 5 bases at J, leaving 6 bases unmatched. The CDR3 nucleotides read TGCGCCAGCAGAACCGGGACAGTCAATGAAAAACTGTTTTTT. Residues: CASRTGTVNEKLFF.

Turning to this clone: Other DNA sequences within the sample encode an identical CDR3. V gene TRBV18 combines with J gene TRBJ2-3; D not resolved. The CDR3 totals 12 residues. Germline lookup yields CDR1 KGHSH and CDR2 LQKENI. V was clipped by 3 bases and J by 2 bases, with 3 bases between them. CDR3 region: CASSPDTDTQYF. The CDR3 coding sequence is TGTGCCAGCTCACCCGACACAGATACGCAGTATTTT.

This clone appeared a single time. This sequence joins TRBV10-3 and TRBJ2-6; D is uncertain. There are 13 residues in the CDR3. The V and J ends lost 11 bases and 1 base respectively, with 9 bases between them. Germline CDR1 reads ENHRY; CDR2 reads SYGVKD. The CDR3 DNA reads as TGTGCCTCGACTCATTCTGGGGCCAACGTCCTGACTTTC. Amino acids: CASTHSGANVLTF.

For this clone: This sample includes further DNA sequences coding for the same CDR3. The CDR3 is CASSPLPTSGTNTGELFF. DNA of the CDR3: TGTGCCAGCTCACCACTTCCGACTAGCGGGACGAACACCGGGGAGCTGTTTTTT. The rearrangement links TRBV18 to TRBJ2-2; 11 bases map to TRBD2. Unmatched junction bases numbered 4, after V lost 1 base and J lost 0 bases. The germline CDR1 and CDR2 sequences are KGHSH and LQKENI. There are 18 residues in the CDR3.

The CDR3 reads CASSPWTGPIYEQYF. DNA for the CDR3: TGTGCCAGCTCACCATGGACAGGGCCTATCTACGAGCAGTACTTC. The genes are TRBV18 and TRBJ2-7; 8 bases align to TRBD1. CDR1 and CDR2 from the germline V gene are KGHSH and LQKENI. The CDR3 contains 15 residues. V gave up 2 bases and J gave up 3 bases; unmatched junction bases: 6.

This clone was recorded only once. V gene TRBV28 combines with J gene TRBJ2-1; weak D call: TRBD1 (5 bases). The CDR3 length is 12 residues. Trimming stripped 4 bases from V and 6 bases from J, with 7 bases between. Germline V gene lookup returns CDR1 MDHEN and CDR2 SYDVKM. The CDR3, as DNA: TGTGCCAGCAGTTCGACAGCCAATGAGCAGTTCTTC. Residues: CASSSTANEQFF.

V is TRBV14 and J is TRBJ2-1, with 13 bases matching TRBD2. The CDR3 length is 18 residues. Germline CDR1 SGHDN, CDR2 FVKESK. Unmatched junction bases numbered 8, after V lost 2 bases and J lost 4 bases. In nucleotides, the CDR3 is TGTGCCAGCAGCCAACTCCTTTCGGGACTAGCGGGATACAATGAGCAGTTCTTC. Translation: CASSQLLSGLAGYNEQFF. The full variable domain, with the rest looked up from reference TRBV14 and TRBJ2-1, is EAGVTQFPSHSVIEKGQTVTLRCDPISGHDNLYWYRRVMGKEIKFLLHFVKESKQDESGMPNNRFLAERTGGTYSTLKVQPAELEDSGVYFCASSQLLSGLAGYNEQFFGPGTRLTVL.

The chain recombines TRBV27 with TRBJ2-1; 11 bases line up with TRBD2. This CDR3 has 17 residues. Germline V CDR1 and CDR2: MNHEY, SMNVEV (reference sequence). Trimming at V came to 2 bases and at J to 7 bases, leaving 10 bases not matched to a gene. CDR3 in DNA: TGTGCCAGCAGTTTAGGGGCTAGCGGGAGGAATTTGAATGAGCAGTTCTTC. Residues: CASSLGASGRNLNEQFF.

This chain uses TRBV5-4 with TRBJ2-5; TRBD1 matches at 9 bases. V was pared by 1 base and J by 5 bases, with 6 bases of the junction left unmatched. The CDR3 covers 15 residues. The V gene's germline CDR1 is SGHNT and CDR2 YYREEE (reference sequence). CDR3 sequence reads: CASSLKGQGGETQYF. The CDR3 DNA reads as TGTGCCAGCAGCTTGAAGGGACAGGGTGGGGAGACCCAGTACTTC.

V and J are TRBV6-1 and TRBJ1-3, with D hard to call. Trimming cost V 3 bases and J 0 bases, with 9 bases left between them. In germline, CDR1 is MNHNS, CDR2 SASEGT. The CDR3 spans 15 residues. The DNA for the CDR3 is TGTGCCAGCAGTGATAGTGCTTACTCTGGAAACACCATATATTTT. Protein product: CASSDSAYSGNTIYF.

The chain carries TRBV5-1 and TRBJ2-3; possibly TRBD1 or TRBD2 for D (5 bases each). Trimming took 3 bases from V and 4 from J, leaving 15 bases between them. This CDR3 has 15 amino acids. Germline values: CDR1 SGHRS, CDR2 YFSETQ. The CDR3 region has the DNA TGCGCCAGCAGCTCAGCCGGGACCCAGGCAGATACGCAGTATTTT. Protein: CASSSAGTQADTQYF.

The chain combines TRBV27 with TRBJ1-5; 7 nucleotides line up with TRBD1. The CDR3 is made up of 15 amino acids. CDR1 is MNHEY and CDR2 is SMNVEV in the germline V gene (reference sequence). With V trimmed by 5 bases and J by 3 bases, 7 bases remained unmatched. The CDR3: CASSAQGGLNQPQHF. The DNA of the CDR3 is TGTGCCAGCAGTGCCCAGGGGGGTCTCAATCAGCCCCAGCATTTT.

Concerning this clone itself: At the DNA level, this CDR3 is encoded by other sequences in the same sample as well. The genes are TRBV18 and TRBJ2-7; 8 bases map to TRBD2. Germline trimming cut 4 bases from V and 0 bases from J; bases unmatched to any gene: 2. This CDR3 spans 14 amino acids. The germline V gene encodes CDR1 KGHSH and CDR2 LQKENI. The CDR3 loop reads CASSLGTSSYEQYF. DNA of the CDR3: TGTGCCAGCTCACTCGGGACTAGCTCCTACGAGCAGTACTTC.

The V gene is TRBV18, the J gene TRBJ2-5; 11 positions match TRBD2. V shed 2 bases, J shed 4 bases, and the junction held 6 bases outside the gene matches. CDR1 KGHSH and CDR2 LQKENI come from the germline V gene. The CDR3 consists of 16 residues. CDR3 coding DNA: TGTGCCAGCTCACCATTGCAGCTAGCGGGAGGAGAGACCCAGTACTTC. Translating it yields CASSPLQLAGGETQYF.

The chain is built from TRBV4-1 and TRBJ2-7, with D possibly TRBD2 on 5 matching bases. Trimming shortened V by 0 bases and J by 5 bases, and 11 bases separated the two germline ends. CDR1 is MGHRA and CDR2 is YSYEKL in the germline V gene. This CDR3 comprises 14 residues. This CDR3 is CASSQEFGNHEQYF. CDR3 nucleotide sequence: TGCGCCAGCAGCCAAGAATTCGGGAACCACGAGCAGTACTTC.

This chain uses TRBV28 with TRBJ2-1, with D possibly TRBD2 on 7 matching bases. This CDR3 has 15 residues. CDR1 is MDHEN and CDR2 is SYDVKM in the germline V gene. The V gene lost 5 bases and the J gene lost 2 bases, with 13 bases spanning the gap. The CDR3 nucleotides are TGTGCCAGCAGTGGAGGGGGAGGGACCTACAATGAGCAGTTCTTC. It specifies CASSGGGGTYNEQFF.

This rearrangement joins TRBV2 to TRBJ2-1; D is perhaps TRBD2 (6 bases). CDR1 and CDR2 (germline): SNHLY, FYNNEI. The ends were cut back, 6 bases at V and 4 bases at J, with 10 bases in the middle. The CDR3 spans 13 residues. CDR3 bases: TGTGCCAGCAGCGCTAGCGCTTACAATGAGCAGTTCTTC. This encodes CASSASAYNEQFF.

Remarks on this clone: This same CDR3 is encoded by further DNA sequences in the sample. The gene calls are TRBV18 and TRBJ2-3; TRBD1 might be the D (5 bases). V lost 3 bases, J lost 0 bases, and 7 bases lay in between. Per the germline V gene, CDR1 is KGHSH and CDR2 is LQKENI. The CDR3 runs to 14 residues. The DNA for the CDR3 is TGTGCCAGCTCACCGACAGCTAGCACAGATACGCAGTATTTT. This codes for CASSPTASTDTQYF.

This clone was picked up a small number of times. CDR3 region: CASSPSLRETQYF. The CDR3 coding sequence is TGTGCCAGCAGCCCTTCCCTGCGGGAGACCCAGTACTTC. The chain combines TRBV5-4 with TRBJ2-5; D not resolved. Trimming pared 4 bases from V and 5 bases from J, leaving 12 bases between. The CDR3 runs 13 residues. Germline assignment: CDR1 SGHNT and CDR2 YYREEE (reference sequence). The variable domain in full, with the rest retrieved from reference TRBV5-4 and TRBJ2-5, is ETGVTQSPTHLIKTRGQQVTLRCSSQSGHNTVSWYQQALGQGPQFIFQYYREEENGRGNFPPRFSGLQFPNYSSELNVNALELDDSALYLCASSPSLRETQYFGPGTRLLVL.

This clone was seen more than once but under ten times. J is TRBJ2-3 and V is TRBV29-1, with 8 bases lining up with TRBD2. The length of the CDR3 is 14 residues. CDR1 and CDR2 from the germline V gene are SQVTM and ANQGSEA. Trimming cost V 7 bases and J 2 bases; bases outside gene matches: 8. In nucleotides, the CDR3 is TGCAGCGGACGACTAGCGACGATCACAGATACGCAGTATTTT. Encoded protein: CSGRLATITDTQYF.

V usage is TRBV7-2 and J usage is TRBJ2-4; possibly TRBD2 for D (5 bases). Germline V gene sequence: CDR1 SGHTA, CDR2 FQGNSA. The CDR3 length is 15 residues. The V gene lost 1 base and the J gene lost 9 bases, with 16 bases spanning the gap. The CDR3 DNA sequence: TGTGCCAGCAGCTTAGTGCGCGGGTACTATGGCATTCAGTACTTC. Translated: CASSLVRGYYGIQYF.

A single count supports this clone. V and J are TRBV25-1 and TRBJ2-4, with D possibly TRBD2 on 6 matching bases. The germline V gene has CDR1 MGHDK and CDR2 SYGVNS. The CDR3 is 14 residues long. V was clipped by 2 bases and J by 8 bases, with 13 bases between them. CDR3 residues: CASSEKAGRHIQYF. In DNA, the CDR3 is TGTGCCAGCAGTGAAAAGGCAGGGAGGCACATTCAGTACTTC.

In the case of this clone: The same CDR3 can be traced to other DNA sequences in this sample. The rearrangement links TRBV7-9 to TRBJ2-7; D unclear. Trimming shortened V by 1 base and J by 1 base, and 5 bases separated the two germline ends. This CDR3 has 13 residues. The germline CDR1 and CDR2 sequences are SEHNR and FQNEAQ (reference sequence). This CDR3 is CASSLGASYEQYF. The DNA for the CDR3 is TGTGCCAGCAGCTTAGGCGCTTCCTACGAGCAGTACTTC.

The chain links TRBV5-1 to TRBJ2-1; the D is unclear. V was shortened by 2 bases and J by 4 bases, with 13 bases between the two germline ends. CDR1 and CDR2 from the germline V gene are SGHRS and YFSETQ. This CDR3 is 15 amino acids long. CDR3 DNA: TGCGCCAGCAGCTTAACGAGTGGGGATTACAATGAGCAGTTCTTC. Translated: CASSLTSGDYNEQFF.

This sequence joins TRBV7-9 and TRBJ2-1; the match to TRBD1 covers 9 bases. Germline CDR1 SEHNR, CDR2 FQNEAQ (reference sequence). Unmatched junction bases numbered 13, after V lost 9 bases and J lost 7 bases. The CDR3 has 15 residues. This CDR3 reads CASQGNRGLRNEQFF. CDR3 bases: TGTGCCAGTCAGGGGAACAGGGGGCTAAGGAATGAGCAGTTCTTC.